The following is a T cell receptor (beta chain) sequence with its context. The antigen remains undetermined. This sample was included in a study of vaccination and CD4 T cells after COVID-19. Points from the study as a whole: Post-vaccination, and not before, a median 86.3% of reactive clones appeared in convalescent patients.

An Oncomine TCR Beta short-read assay was used to sequence the DNA from cultured CD4+ T cells. TCRdb re-called the PCR reads through MiXCR, storing one row per CDR3 protein. The sample carries 15,000 to 25,000 distinct CDR3 sequences, 38% recorded once. The V gene end was trimmed by 3 bases and the J gene end by 1 base; junction bases not matched to a gene: 7. This CDR3 has 17 amino acids. Germline assignment: CDR1 KGHDR and CDR2 SFDVKD. As for treatment: roughly nine-day PBMC culture with coronavirus spike peptide pools or control peptides (ViraFEST assay). Before TCRs were sequenced, ViraFEST expanded antigen-specific T cells with peptide pools.

Sequenced sample: cultured CD4+ T cells from blood. This sequence joins TRBV24-1 and TRBJ2-3, with 9 nucleotides matching TRBD2. This receptor was taken from a human donor with COVID-19. The CDR3 protein is CATSDGLAGGRTDTQYF. CDR3 DNA sequence: TGTGCCACCAGTGATGGTTTGGCGGGGGGGCGCACAGATACGCAGTATTTT.